This T cell receptor beta chain was obtained from a study of identical twins. After removal of 3 bases from V and 1 base from J, the junction contained 7 bases not matched to a gene. The germline V gene encodes CDR1 MNHEY and CDR2 SMNVEV (reference sequence). CDR3 length equals 16 residues. Study outcomes and limitations: Abundant beta clonotypes from cord blood bore fewer insertions; memory repertoires lacked this pattern. Partial confounding of zero-insertion analyses by invariant MAIT and iNKT cells was possible.

This clonotype was detected only a few times. Its target is unknown. TCRdb reprocessed the 5' RACE reads via MiXCR and lists one record per CDR3 protein. The sample holds about 190,000 distinct CDR3 sequences; 15% to 20% are singletons and the top ten take about 38%. These data also featured in a second study, about T cells expressing NK-cell markers. As reported in that work: Sequencing of TCR beta repertoires drew on sorted CD3+CD56+NKG2C+, CD3+CD56+NKG2C- and CD3+CD56-NKG2C+ T cells. More than 5 of the donors carried dominant NKG2C+ clonotypes that took up roughly 1.0-8% of their CD8+ T cells.

J is TRBJ2-7 and V is TRBV27; 9 nucleotides agree with TRBD1. This receptor was obtained from a woman between 18 and 29 years old in good health. What was sequenced was CD8+ T cells sorted from blood. The chain's CDR3 is CASSLILGTGSYEQYF. The CDR3 nucleotides read TGTGCCAGCAGTTTGATCCTCGGGACAGGGTCCTACGAGCAGTACTTC.